The 9 T cell receptor beta chains below all came from one sample that was sequenced in a study of Ad26.COV2.S vaccination and SARS-CoV-2 variants. This sample's treatment: roughly 19 received Ad26.COV2.S at low or high dose, single or two shots; roughly five received placebo; per-sample allocation not given. Collection of samples fell on day 63 after the first vaccine or placebo injection. Here immunoSEQ multiplex PCR was the method, and the copy in TCRdb shows in-frame clones only, minus some. The data show some 250,000 clones, around 87% seen once. The specimen was peripheral blood, collected in a trial of Ad26.COV2.S vaccine versus placebo. The receptors stem from a person between 18 and 65 years old who received the Ad26.COV2.S COVID-19 vaccine or a placebo.

The chain links TRBV6-5 to TRBJ2-1, with D perhaps TRBD2 (5 bases). The CDR3 is made up of 15 amino acids. Between the trimmed V and J ends, which lost 4 bases and 1 base, there was a span of 11 bases. Germline CDR1 and CDR2: MNHEY and SVGAGI. CDR3: CASSSSPGSYNEQFF. The CDR3 nucleotides are TGTGCCAGCAGTTCCTCCCCGGGGTCCTACAATGAGCAGTTCTTC.

The chain combines TRBV21-1 with TRBJ2-7; the D call in the table, TRBD2, was not verified against the DNA. TRBV21-1 counts as a pseudogene. The CDR3 sequence is 21 residues long. The CDR3 DNA sequence: TGTGCCAGCAGCAAACGACAGGGGACTAGCGGGATACCTCAAAATTTATACGAGCAGTACTTC. Translation gives CASSKRQGTSGIPQNLYEQYF.

Remarks on this clone: In the same sample, other DNA sequences code for this CDR3. The chain recombines TRBV5-1 with TRBJ2-1; D perhaps matches TRBD1 (5 bases). The length of the CDR3 is 15 residues. V dropped 5 bases and J dropped 0 bases, with 12 bases sitting between them. Germline CDR1 reads SGHRS; CDR2 reads YFSETQ. CDR3 coding DNA: TGCGCCAGCAGAGGGGCGGAGAGCTCCTACAATGAGCAGTTCTTC. Protein sequence: CASRGAESSYNEQFF.

This chain joins TRBV19 and TRBJ1-5, with 9 bases aligning to TRBD1. Unmatched junction bases numbered 5, after V lost 7 bases and J lost 4 bases. CDR3 length equals 14 residues. Per the germline V gene, CDR1 is LNHDA and CDR2 is SQIVND (reference sequence). CDR3 DNA sequence: TGTGCCAGTAATTCCGGGACAGGGAATCAGCCCCAGCATTTT. The encoded protein is CASNSGTGNQPQHF.

V and J are TRBV3-1 (or the pseudogene TRBV3-2) and TRBJ2-7, with D hard to call. This CDR3 region has 14 residues. The germline V gene encodes CDR1 LGHDT and CDR2 YNNKEL (reference sequence). The V gene lost 0 bases and the J gene lost 5 bases, with 11 bases spanning the gap. DNA for the CDR3: TGTGCCAGCAGCCAAGATCTGGAATGGGACGAGCAGTACTTC. The encoded protein is CASSQDLEWDEQYF.

The rearrangement joins TRBV2 to TRBJ1-1; TRBD1 is a possible D gene (6 bases). Germline values: CDR1 SNHLY, CDR2 FYNNEI. V was shortened by 6 bases and J by 0 bases, with 14 bases between the two germline ends. The CDR3 totals 15 residues. The CDR3 sequence is CASRGRGMMNTEAFF. In DNA form, the CDR3 reads TGTGCCAGCAGAGGTAGGGGGATGATGAACACTGAAGCTTTCTTT.

This chain uses TRBV12-3 or TRBV12-4 with TRBJ2-7; the D gene is possibly TRBD2 (5 bases). The CDR3 has 13 amino acids. Trimming shortened V by 2 bases and J by 0 bases, and 5 bases separated the two germline ends. CDR3 sequence reads: CASSLTSSYEQYF. The CDR3 DNA reads as TGTGCCAGCAGTTTAACTAGCTCCTACGAGCAGTACTTC.

V is TRBV5-6 and J is TRBJ1-2, with 10 bases matching TRBD1. J gave up 2 bases and V 3 bases, and 7 bases lay outside the gene matches. The germline V gene has CDR1 SGHDT and CDR2 YYEEEE. The CDR3 sequence is 16 residues long. The CDR3 DNA sequence: TGTGCCAGCAGCTCCCAGGGGGGACAGGGGAACTATGGCTACACCTTC. Protein product: CASSSQGGQGNYGYTF.

The chain is built from TRBV28 and TRBJ2-3; D is unresolved. The CDR3 runs to 13 residues. Germline V gene lookup returns CDR1 MDHEN and CDR2 SYDVKM. The V end was cut by 6 bases, the J end by 2 bases, with 9 bases between. The CDR3 here is CASSNQYTDTQYF. In DNA, the CDR3 is TGTGCCAGCAGCAATCAGTACACAGATACGCAGTATTTT.